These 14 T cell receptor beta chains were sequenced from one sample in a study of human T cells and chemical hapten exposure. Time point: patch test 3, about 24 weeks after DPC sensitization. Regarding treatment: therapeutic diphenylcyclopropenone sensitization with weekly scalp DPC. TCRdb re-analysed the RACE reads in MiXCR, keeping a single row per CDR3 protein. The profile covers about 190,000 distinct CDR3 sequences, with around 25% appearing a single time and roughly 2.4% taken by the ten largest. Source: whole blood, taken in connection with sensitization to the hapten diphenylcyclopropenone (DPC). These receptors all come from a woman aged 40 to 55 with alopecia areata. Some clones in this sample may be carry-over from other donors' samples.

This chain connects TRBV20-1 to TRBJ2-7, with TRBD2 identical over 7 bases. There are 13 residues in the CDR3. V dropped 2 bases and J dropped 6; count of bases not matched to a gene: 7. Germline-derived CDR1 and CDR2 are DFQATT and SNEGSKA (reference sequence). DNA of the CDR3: TGCAGTGCTAGACGGCGGGAGATAGCCGAGCAGTACTTC. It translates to CSARRREIAEQYF.

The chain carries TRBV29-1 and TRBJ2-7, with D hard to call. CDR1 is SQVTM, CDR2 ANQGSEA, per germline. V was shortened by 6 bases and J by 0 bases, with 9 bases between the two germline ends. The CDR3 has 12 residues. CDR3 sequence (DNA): TGCAGCGTAGCTTCAAGCTCCTACGAGCAGTACTTC. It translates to CSVASSSYEQYF.

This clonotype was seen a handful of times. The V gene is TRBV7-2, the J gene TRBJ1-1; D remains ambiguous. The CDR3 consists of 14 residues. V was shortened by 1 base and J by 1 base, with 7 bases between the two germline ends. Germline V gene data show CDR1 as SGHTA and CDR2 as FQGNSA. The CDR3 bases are TGTGCCAGCAGCTTAGTAGTCGGGAACACTGAAGCTTTCTTT. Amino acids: CASSLVVGNTEAFF.

CDR3 bases: TGTGCCAGCAGCTTAGTGGAGAACACTGAAGCTTTCTTT. It translates to CASSLVENTEAFF. This chain joins TRBV7-9 and TRBJ1-1; D is undetermined. V was pared by 1 base and J by 1 base, with 4 bases between. Looked up from germline, CDR1 is SEHNR and CDR2 is FQNEAQ (reference sequence). The CDR3 totals 13 residues.

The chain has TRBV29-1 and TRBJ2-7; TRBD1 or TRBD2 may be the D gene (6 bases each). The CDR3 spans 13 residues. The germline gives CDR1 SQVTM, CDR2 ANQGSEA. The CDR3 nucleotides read TGCGGGGCTGGGGGGCTTATATCCTACGAGCAGTACTTC. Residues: CGAGGLISYEQYF.

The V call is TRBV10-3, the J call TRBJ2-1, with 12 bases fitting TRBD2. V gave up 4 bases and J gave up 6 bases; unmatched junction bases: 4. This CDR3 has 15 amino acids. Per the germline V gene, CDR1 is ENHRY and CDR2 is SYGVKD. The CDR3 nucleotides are TGTGCCATCAGTGCCGCGACTAGCGGGAGCAATGAGCAGTTCTTC. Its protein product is CAISAATSGSNEQFF.

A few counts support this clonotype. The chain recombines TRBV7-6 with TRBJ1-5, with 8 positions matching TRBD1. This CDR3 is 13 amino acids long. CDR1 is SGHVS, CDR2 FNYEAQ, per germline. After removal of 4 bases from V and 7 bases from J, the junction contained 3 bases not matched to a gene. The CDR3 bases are TGTGCCAGCAGCTCGGACAGGGCGCAGCCCCAGCATTTT. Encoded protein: CASSSDRAQPQHF.

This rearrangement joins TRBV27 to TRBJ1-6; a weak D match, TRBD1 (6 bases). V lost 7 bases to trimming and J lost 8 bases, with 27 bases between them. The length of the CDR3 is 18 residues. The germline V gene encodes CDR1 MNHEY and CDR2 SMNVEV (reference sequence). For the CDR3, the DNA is TGTGCCAGCATTACCGACGTGGTACGGGGGCAGGAGGATTCACCCCTCCACTTT. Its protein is CASITDVVRGQEDSPLHF.

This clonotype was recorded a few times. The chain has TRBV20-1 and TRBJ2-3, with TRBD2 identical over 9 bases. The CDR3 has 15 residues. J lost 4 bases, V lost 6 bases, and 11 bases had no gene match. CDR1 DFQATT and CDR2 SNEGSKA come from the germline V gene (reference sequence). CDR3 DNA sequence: TGCAGTGCCAGAACCCATAGCGGGAGAGCAGATACGCAGTATTTT. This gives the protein CSARTHSGRADTQYF.

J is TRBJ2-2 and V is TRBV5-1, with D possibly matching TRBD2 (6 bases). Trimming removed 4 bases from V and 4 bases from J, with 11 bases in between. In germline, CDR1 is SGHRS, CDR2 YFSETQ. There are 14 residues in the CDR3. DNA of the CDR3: TGCGCCAGCAGCACCGGGGGAGTCACCGGGGAGCTGTTTTTT. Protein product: CASSTGGVTGELFF.

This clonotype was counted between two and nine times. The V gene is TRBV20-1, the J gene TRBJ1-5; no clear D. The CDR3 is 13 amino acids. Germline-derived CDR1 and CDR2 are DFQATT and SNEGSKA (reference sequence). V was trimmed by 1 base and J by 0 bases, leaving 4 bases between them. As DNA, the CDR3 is TGCAGTGCTAGAGTTTTTAGCAATCAGCCCCAGCATTTT. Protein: CSARVFSNQPQHF.

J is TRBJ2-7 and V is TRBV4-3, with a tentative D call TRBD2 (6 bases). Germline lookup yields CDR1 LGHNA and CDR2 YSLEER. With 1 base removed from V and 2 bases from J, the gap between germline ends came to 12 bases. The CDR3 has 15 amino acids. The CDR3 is CASSQGPSVTYEQYF. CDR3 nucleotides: TGCGCCAGCAGCCAAGGTCCTAGCGTAACCTACGAGCAGTACTTC.

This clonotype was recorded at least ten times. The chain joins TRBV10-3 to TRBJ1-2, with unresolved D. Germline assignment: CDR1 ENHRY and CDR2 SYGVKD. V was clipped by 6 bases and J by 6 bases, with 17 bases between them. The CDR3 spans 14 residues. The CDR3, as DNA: TGTGCCATCAGCACCGGGTCCCGAAGGGATGGCTACACCTTC. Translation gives CAISTGSRRDGYTF.

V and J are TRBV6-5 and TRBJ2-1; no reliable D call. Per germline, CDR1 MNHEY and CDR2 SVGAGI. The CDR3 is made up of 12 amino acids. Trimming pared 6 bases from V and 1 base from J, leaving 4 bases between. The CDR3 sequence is CASRTSYNEQFF. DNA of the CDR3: TGTGCCAGCAGGACTTCCTACAATGAGCAGTTCTTC.